This T cell receptor (beta chain) was sequenced during a study of cytomegalovirus exposure and HLA in healthy donors. Study observations and caveats: A few V segments could not be told apart, such as TRBV6-2 and TRBV6-3, and were left out. When a later analysis was performed, an Asian-associated ancestry cluster reportedly had fewer N-insertions than the approximately 680-donor mean.

On this clone: Its target is unknown.

PCR primers comprised 60 Vbeta and 13 Jbeta primers. In the original processing: Roughly 80 million unique TCR beta chains, 9 million to 12 million shared, were counted in a later analysis. TCRdb keeps only in-frame clones here, not all; method: immunoSEQ multiplex PCR. From that table come the V and J calls and clone size; the DNA was used to work out D and trimming. The table records 55,000 to 65,000 clones, approximately 80% of them present only once. There are 15 residues in the CDR3. Deletions cut 2 bases from V and 7 bases from J, with 14 bases between. CDR1 is LGHNA and CDR2 is YSLEER in the germline V gene.

V and J are TRBV4-3 and TRBJ2-2; TRBD2 is a possible D gene (7 bases). What was sequenced was PBMCs. This TCR was sampled from a woman aged 25 to 45 in good health and CMV-seronegative. CDR3 sequence: CASSQSPGGHGELFF. CDR3 nucleotides: TGCGCCAGCAGCCAAAGCCCGGGGGGCCACGGGGAGCTGTTTTTT.